This TCR beta chain was identified during a study of blood T cell repertoires in COVID-19. In the source study's methods: For nucleated cells, counts were estimated from reference gene primer amplification. Assay: immunoSEQ multiplex PCR; the TCRdb copy retains only in-frame clones and omits some. That table is the source of V, J and clone size, and D and trimming were worked out from the DNA. The sample records approximately 66,000 clones, around nine tenths being singletons. CDR3 length: 16 amino acids. Germline V gene data show CDR1 as SGHVS and CDR2 as FQNEAQ. Trimming took 5 bases from V and 2 from J; bases not matched to a gene: 8.

The source is a man aged 55 to 70 with acute or convalescent COVID-19. The V call is TRBV7-8, the J call TRBJ2-3, with 9 nucleotides matching TRBD2. Sequencing was done on a sample of peripheral blood. CDR3 loop: CASSRGSGGLTDTQYF. The CDR3 region has the DNA TGTGCCAGCAGCCGTGGTAGCGGGGGCCTCACAGATACGCAGTATTTT.